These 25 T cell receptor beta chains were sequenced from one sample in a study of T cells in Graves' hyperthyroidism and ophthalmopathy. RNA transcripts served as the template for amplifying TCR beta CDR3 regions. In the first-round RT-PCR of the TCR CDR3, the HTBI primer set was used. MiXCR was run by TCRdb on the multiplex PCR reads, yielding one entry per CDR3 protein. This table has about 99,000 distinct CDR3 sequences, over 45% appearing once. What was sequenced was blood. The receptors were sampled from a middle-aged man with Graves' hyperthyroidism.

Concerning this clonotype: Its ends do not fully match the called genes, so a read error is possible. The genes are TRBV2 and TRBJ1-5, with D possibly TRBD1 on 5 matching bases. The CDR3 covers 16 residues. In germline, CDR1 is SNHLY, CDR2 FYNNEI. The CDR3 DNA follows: TGTGCCAGCAGCTTAGCGGGGCCGAGGGGCAATCAGCCCCCGCATTTT. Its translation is CASSLAGPRGNQPPHF.

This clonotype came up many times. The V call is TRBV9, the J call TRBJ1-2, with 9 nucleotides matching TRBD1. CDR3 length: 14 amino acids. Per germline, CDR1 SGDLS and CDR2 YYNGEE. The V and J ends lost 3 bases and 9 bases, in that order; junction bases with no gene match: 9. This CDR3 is CASSGTGQGSSYTF. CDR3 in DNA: TGTGCCAGCAGCGGGACGGGACAGGGTAGTAGCTACACCTTC.

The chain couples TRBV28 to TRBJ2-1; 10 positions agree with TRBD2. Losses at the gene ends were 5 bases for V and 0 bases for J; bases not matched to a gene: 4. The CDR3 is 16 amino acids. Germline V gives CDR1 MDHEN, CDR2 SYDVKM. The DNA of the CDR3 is TGTGCCAGCAGTACGCGACTAGCGGGCTCCTACAATGAGCAGTTCTTC. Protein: CASSTRLAGSYNEQFF.

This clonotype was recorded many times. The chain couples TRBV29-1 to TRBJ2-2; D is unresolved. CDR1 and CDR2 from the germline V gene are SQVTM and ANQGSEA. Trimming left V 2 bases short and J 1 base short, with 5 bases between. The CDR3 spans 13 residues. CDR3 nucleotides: TGCAGCGTTGAATGGGTGAACACCGGGGAGCTGTTTTTT. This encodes CSVEWVNTGELFF.

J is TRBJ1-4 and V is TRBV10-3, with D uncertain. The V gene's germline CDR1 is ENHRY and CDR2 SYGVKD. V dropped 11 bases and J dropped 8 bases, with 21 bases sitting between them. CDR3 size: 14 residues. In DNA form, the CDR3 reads TGTGCCTGGAGTGCCGTATTCTCGAGGGAAAAACTGTTTTTT. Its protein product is CAWSAVFSREKLFF.

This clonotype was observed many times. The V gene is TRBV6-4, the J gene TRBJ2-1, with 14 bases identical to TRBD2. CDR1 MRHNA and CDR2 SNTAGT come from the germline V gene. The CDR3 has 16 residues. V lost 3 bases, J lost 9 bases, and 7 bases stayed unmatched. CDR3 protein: CASSEDAGTSGSEQFF. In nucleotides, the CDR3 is TGTGCCAGCAGTGAGGACGCCGGGACTAGCGGGAGTGAGCAGTTCTTC.

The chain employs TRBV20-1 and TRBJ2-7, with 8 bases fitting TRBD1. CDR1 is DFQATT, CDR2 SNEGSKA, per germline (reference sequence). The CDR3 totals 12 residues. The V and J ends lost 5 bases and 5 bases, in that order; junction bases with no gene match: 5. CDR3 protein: CSAFPQGDEQYF. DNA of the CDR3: TGCAGTGCTTTTCCACAGGGGGACGAGCAGTACTTC.

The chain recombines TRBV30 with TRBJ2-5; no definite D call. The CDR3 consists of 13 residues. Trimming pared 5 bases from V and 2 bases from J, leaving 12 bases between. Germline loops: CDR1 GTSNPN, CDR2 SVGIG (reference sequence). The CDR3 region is CAWATAGQETQYF. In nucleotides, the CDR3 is TGTGCCTGGGCAACGGCAGGACAAGAGACCCAGTACTTC.

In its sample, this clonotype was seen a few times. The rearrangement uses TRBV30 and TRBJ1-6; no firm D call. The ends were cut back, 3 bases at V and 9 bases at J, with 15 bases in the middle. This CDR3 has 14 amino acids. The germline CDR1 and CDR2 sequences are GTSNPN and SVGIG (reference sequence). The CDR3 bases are TGTGCCTGGAGGAATACCCTTTCCCGTTCACCCCTCCACTTT. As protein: CAWRNTLSRSPLHF. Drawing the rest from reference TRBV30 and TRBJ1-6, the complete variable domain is SQTIHQWPATLVQPVGSPLSLECTVEGTSNPNLYWYRQAAGRGLQLLFYSVGIGQISSEVPQNLSASRPQDRQFILSSKKLLLSDSGFYLCAWRNTLSRSPLHFGNGTRLTVT.

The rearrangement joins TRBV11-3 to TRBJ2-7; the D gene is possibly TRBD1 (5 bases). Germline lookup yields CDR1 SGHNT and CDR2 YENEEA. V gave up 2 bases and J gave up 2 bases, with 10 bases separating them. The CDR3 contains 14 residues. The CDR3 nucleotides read TGTGCCAGCAGCTTAAGGACATTGCCCTACGAGCAGTACTTC. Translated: CASSLRTLPYEQYF.

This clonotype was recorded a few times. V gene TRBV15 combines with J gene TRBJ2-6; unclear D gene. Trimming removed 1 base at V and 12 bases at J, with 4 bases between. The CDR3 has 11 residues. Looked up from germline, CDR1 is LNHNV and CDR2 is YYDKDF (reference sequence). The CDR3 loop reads CATSRVAVLTF. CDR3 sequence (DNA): TGTGCCACCAGCAGAGTGGCCGTCCTGACTTTC.

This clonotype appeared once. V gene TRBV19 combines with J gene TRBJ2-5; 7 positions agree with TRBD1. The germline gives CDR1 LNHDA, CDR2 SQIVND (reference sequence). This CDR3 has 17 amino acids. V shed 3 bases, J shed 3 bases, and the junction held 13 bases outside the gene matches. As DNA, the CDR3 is TGTGCCAGTAGTATCGGGCCGGGACAGTTTCCCGAAGAGACCCAGTACTTC. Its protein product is CASSIGPGQFPEETQYF.

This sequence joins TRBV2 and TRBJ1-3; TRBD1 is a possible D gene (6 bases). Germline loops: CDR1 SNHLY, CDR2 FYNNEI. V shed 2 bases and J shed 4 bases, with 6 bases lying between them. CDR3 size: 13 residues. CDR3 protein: CASSERGGNTIYF. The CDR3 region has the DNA TGTGCCAGCAGTGAAAGGGGGGGAAACACCATATATTTT.

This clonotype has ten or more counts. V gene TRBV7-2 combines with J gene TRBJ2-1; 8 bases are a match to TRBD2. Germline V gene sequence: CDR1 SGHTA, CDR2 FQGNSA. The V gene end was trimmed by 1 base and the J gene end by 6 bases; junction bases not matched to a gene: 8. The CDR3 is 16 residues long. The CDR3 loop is CASSLDLLAGGNEQFF. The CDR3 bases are TGTGCCAGCAGCTTAGACTTGCTAGCGGGTGGCAATGAGCAGTTCTTC. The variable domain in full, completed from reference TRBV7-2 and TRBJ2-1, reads GAGVSQSPSNKVTEKGKDVELRCDPISGHTALYWYRQSLGQGLEFLIYFQGNSAPDKSGLPSDRFSAERTGGSVSTLTIQRTQQEDSAVYLCASSLDLLAGGNEQFFGPGTRLTVL.

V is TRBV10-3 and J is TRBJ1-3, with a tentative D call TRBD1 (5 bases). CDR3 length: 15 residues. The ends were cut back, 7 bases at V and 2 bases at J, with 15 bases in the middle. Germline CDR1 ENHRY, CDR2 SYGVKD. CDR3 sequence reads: CAITDRTNTGNTIYF. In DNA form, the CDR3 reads TGTGCCATCACAGACAGAACGAACACTGGAAACACCATATATTTT.

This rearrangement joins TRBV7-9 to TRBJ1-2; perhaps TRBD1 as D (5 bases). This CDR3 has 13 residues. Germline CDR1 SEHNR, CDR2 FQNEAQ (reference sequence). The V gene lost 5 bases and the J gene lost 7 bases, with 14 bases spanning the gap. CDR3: CASSPALGVGYTF. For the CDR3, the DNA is TGTGCCAGCAGCCCCGCCCTAGGGGTTGGCTACACCTTC.

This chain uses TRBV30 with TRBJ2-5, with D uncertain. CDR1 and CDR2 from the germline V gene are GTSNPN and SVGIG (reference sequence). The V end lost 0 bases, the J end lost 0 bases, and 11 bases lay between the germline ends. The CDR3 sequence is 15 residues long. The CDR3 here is CAWSVYPFYQETQYF. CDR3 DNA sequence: TGTGCCTGGAGTGTATACCCCTTTTACCAAGAGACCCAGTACTTC. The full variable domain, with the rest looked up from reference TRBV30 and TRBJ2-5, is SQTIHQWPATLVQPVGSPLSLECTVEGTSNPNLYWYRQAAGRGLQLLFYSVGIGQISSEVPQNLSASRPQDRQFILSSKKLLLSDSGFYLCAWSVYPFYQETQYFGPGTRLLVL.

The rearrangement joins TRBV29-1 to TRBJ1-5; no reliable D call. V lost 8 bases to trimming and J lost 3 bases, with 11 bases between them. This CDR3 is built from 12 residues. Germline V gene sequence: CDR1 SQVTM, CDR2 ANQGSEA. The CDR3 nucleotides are TGCAGCCCGAGGGTCCCCAATCAGCCCCAGCATTTT. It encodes CSPRVPNQPQHF.

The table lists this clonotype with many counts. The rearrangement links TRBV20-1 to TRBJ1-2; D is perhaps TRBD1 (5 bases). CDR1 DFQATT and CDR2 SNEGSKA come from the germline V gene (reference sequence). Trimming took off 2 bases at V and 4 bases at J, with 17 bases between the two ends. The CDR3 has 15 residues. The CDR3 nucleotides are TGCAGTGCTAGAAATCACGAGGTCGGGGGCTATGGCTACACCTTC. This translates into CSARNHEVGGYGYTF.

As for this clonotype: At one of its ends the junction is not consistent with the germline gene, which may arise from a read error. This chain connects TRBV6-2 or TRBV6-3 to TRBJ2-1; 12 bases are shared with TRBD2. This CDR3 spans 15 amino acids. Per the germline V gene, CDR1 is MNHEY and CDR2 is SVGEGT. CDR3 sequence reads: CASSRLAGEVNERFF. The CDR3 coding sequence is TGTGCCAGCAGTAGACTAGCGGGAGAAGTCAATGAGCGGTTCTTC.

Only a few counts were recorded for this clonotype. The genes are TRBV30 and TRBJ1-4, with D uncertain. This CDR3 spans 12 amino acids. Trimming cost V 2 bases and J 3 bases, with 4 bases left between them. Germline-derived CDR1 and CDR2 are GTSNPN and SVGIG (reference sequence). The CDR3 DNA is TGTGCCTGGAGTTGGTCTAATGAAAAACTGTTTTTT. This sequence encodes CAWSWSNEKLFF.

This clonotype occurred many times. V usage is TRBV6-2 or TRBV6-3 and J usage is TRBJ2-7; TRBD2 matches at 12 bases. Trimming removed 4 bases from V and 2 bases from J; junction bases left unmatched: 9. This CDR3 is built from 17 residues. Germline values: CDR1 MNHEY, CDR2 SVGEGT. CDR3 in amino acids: CASSSHGLAGTAYEQYF. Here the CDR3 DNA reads TGTGCCAGCAGTTCCCACGGACTAGCGGGGACAGCCTACGAGCAGTACTTC.

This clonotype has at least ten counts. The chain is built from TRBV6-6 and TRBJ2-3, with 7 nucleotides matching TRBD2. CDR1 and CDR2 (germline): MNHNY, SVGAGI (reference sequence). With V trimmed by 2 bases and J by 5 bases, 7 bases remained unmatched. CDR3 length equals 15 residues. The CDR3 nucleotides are TGTGCCAGCAGTTACGGGGCTAGCGGTGGAGATACGCAGTATTTT. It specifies CASSYGASGGDTQYF.

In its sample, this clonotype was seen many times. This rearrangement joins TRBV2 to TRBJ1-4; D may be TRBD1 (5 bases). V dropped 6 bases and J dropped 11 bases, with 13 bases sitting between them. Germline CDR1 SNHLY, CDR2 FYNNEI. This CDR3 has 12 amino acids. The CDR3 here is CASSAGLGKLFF. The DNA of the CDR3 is TGTGCCAGCAGCGCGGGGCTCGGGAAACTGTTTTTT.

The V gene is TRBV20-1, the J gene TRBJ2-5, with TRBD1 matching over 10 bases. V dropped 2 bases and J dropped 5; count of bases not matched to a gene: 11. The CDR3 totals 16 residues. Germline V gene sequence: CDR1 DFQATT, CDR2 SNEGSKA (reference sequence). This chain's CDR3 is CSARNQPTGGAETQYF. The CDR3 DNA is TGCAGTGCTAGAAACCAACCGACAGGGGGCGCGGAGACCCAGTACTTC.